The present T cell receptor (beta chain) was sequenced within a study of control samples from healthy donors and cancer patients. Here immunoSEQ multiplex PCR was the method, and the copy in TCRdb shows in-frame clones only, minus some. Altogether about 150,000 clones are present, about nine tenths being singletons, with the ten largest covering 4.9%. The CDR3 contains 14 residues. What was sequenced was blood. This chain connects TRBV21-1 to TRBJ1-3. TRBV21-1 is a pseudogene. The sequence was obtained from a man aged 30 to 39 in good health. CDR3 nucleotides: TGTGCCAGCAGCAAAGGGGAACTTGGAAACACCATATATTTT. Protein sequence: CASSKGELGNTIYF.